One TCR beta chain is described in this entry. This clonotype was recorded at least ten times. Its binding antigen is unknown. Per-base quality was not reported, and no clone a single base away is much larger than it. What the time point label conveys for this sample: pre-sensitization, week 0. The sample's treatment or condition, from its label and the paper: therapeutic diphenylcyclopropenone sensitization with weekly scalp DPC. Blood at each patch-test visit was drawn before the patch test was applied. Patients were considered eligible if aged 18 to 70, diagnosed with alopecia and deemed suitable for DPC therapy, and patients were excluded if pregnant. Unfractionated whole blood was collected in Tempus Blood RNA tubes, and total RNA was extracted from that blood. The sample comes from a study of human T cells and chemical hapten exposure (dated by TCRdb to the early 2020s). In the study overall: For sensitization, 2% DPC in acetone was applied to a roughly 2 cm by roughly 2 cm area of upper inner arm skin. Patients additionally received weekly therapeutic DPC doses to the scalp throughout the roughly 24-week study period. Blood for TCR sequencing was provided by twenty-nine alopecia patients at one to four time points (pre-sensitization, 2, 6 and 24 weeks). The mostly female patient cohort included alopecia areata with under or over 50% scalp involvement, alopecia totalis and alopecia universalis. Libraries were pooled for sequencing, and per-sample TCR yields varied mainly because of small differences in library volumes within the pool. In alopecia patients, the study followed how the peripheral blood TCR repertoire changed in vivo over primary and secondary sensitization to diphenylcyclopropenone (DPC), a hapten. Blood samples were taken from patients before sensitization (week 0) and then at 2, 6 and about 24 weeks after DPC sensitization. Patch testing was performed on the upper back with Finn chambers containing 0.01% DPC, and the patch tests were scored after 6 days according to International Contact Dermatitis Research Group standards. General study outcomes and caveats: Expanded TCRs formed significantly more large CDR3 similarity clusters than pre-sensitization or healthy control sets, consistent with antigen-driven responses. After repeated subsampling, the strength of the expansion versus patch-test correlation and the threshold at which it became significant changed. DPC sensitization did not change the number of TCRs with a frequency above 1 in 1000, and there was no evidence of changes in global repertoire structure. Because all patients had alopecia, a presumed autoimmune disease, the immune response of the patients might differ from that of healthy individuals. Patch test score was positively correlated with the number of PT1 expanded TCRs, with significance at thresholds 8, 16 and 32 but not at 4.

Measured from the cysteine to the phenylalanine, the CDR3 is 16 residues long. Only the CDR3 DNA is retained, 48 bases long and in frame from the first base. Based on the germline V gene, the CDR1 and CDR2 sequences are SQVTM and ANQGSEA. V trim: 8 bases; J trim: 6 bases; unmatched bases: 17. Libraries were prepared through RACE. Sequencing took place on a NextSeq 500. Library preparation attached unique molecular identifiers to individual cDNA molecules for quantitative, reproducible TCR counting. Both TCR alpha and TCR beta chains were sequenced from each blood RNA sample. The study's processing was this. The median number of TCRs per sample was 95,638, ranging from roughly 20,000 to 700,000. V, J and CDR3 annotation of the TCR reads was carried out using the Decombinator software suite. For the PS versus PT1 abundance plots, all samples were subsampled to the same number of TCRs (28,000). TCRs were defined as expanded if absent before sensitization and observed at least eight times at the 2-week time point. TCRdb reworked the public reads: Q25 trimming with fastp, MiXCR clone assembly, productive beta chains retained. All rows with the same CDR3 protein become a single entry with the most common DNA and genes. TCRdb's processing, not the authors' own work, is the source of the V and J calls. For this sample the table gives approximately 79,000 distinct CDR3 sequences, of which around 8.8% were detected only once. Roughly 2.6% of the sample comes from the top ten.

The clonotype originates from a man aged 35 to 55 with alopecia areata. Some clones in this sample may be carry-over from other donors' samples. The sequences come from whole blood, collected in connection with sensitization to the hapten diphenylcyclopropenone (DPC). The V gene is TRBV29-1 and the J gene is TRBJ2-3, and TRBD2 matches 10 of the central bases. The DNA sequence reads TGCAGCTCACAGGGGTGGAGCGGGGGGGCCGGGGATACGCAGTATTTT. The translation is CSSQGWSGGAGDTQYF.